Listed here are 3 T cell receptor beta chains from one sample, sequenced in a study of graft-versus-host responses after intestinal transplantation. Their antigens remain unidentified. TCRdb's copy holds only in-frame clones and misses some; the assay was immunoSEQ multiplex PCR. The data contain about 130,000 clones, around nine tenths of them singletons. This specimen was unstimulated CD4+ T cells sorted from spleen or lymph node cells, taken before intestinal transplant. The receptor set was obtained from a human donor who received an intestinal transplant.

This rearrangement joins TRBV4-1 to TRBJ2-1, with 8 bases that match TRBD2. V shed 2 bases, J shed 2 bases, and the junction held 5 bases outside the gene matches. CDR1 and CDR2 from the germline V gene are MGHRA and YSYEKL. This CDR3 has 16 residues. CDR3 amino acids: CASSQPRGGPYNEQFF. In nucleotides, the CDR3 is TGCGCCAGCAGCCAACCCCGGGGGGGCCCCTACAATGAGCAGTTCTTC.

This chain links TRBV10-1 with TRBJ2-5; no clear D. Gene TRBJ2-7 matches the end of the DNA better, so the J call may be wrong. The CDR3 is 13 amino acids. CDR1 and CDR2 from the germline V gene are WNHNN and SYGVQD (reference sequence). The CDR3 bases are TGCGCCAGCAGTGCCCAGGCCGTTTCCGAGCAGTACTTC. It is translated as CASSAQAVSEQYF.

The chain couples TRBV5-6 to TRBJ1-1, with 9 bases aligning to TRBD1. There are 16 residues in the CDR3. Germline V CDR1 and CDR2: SGHDT, YYEEEE. V was clipped by 4 bases and J by 3 bases; unmatched bases: 10. The CDR3, as DNA: TGTGCCAGCAGCCAAGTATACAGGGGGCGCGACACTGAAGCTTTCTTT. As protein: CASSQVYRGRDTEAFF.